The T cell receptor beta chain under discussion was sequenced for a study of TIL therapy for anti-PD-1-resistant metastatic lung cancer. Across the study: Median tumor PD-L1 proportion score was roughly 5.4%. General observations from the study: Infused TIL clonotypes partially replaced the baseline blood repertoire, then decayed over months.

J gave up 6 bases and V 1 base, and 10 bases lay outside the gene matches. Germline V CDR1 and CDR2: LGHDT, YNNKEL (reference sequence). The CDR3 has 16 residues. Sequencing used immunoSEQ v3. Profiled with immunoSEQ multiplex PCR; TCRdb holds only in-frame clones, not every one. The table shows approximately 50,000 clones, with about 81% occurring only once. Time point defined: pre-treatment sample, taken before nivolumab and TIL therapy. Stage 4 NSCLC adults joined between 2017 and 2020. The table lists this clone with a few counts. Its antigen is undetermined. This clonotype originated in a person between 30 and 80 years old with non-small cell lung cancer. V is TRBV3-1 (or the pseudogene TRBV3-2) and J is TRBJ2-5; 8 bases agree with TRBD1. This specimen consisted of blood, obtained at baseline. The CDR3 nucleotides read TGTGCCAGCAGCCAAGTTGGGCAGGGGGCGGAAAAGACCCAGTACTTC. It specifies CASSQVGQGAEKTQYF.